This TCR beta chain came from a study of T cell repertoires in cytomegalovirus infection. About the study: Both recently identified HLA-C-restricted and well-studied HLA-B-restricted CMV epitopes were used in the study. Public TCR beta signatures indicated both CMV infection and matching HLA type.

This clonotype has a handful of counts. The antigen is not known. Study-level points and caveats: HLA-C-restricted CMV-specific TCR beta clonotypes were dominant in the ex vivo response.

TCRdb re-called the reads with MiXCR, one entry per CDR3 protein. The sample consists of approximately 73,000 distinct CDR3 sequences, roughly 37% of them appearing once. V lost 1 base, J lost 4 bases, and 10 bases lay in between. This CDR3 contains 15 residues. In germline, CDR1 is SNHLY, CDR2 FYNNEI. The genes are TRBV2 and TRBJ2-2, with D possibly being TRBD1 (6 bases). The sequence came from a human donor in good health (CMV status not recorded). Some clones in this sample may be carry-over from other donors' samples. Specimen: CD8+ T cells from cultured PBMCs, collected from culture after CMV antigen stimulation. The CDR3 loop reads CASSEVTGSTGELFF. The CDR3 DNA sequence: TGTGCCAGCAGTGAAGTTACAGGGTCCACCGGGGAGCTGTTTTTT.